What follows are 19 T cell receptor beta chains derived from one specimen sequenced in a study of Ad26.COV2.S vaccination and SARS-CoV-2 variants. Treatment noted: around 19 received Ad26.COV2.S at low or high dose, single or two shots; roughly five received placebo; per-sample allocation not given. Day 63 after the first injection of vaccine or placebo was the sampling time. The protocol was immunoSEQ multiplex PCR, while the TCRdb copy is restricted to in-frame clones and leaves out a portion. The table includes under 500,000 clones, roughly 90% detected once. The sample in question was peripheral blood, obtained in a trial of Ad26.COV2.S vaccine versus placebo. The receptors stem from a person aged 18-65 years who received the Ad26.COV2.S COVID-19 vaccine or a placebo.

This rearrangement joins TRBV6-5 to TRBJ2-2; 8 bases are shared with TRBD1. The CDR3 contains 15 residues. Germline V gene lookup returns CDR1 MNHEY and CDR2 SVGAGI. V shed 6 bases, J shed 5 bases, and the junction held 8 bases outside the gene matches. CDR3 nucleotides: TGTGCCAGCAGACTAGACAGGGGAGAGACCGGGGAGCTGTTTTTT. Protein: CASRLDRGETGELFF.

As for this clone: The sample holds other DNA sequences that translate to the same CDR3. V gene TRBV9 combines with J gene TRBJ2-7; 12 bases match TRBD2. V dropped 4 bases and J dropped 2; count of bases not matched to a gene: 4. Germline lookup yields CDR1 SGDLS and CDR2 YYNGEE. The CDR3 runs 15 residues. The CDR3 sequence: CASSLTSGGPYEQYF. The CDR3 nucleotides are TGTGCCAGCAGCTTAACTAGCGGGGGGCCCTACGAGCAGTACTTC.

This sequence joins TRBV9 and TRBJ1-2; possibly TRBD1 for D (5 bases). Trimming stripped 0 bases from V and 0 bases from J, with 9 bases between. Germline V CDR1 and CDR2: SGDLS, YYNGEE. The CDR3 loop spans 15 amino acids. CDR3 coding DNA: TGTGCCAGCAGCGTAGAGGGACCGCCTAACTATGGCTACACCTTC. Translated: CASSVEGPPNYGYTF. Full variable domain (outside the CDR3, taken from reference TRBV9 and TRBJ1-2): DSGVTQTPKHLITATGQRVTLRCSPRSGDLSVYWYQQSLDQGLQFLIQYYNGEERAKGNILERFSAQQFPDLHSELNLSSLELGDSALYFCASSVEGPPNYGYTFGSGTRLTVV.

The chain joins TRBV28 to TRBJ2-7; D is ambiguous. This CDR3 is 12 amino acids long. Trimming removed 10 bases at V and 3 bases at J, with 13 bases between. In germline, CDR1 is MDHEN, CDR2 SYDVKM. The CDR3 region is CATDTTSYEQYF. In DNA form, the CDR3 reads TGTGCCACCGACACTACAAGCTACGAGCAGTACTTC.

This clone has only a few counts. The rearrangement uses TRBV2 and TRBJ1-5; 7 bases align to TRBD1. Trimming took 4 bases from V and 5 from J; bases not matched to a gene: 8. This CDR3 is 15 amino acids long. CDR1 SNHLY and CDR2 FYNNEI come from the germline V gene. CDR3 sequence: CASSGQGSPDQPQHF. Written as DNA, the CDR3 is TGTGCCAGCAGTGGACAGGGAAGCCCAGATCAGCCCCAGCATTTT.

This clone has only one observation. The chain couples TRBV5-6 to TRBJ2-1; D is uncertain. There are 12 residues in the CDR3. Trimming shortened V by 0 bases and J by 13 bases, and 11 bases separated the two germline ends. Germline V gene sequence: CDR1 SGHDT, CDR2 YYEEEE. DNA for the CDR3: TGTGCCAGCAGCTTGGCCGATAACGTACAGTTCTTC. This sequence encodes CASSLADNVQFF.

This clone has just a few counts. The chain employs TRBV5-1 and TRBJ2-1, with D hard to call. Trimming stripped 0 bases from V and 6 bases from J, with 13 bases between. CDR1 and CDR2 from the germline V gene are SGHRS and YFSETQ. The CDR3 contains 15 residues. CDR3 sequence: CASSLVVGLSNEQFF. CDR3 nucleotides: TGCGCCAGCAGCTTGGTAGTCGGTCTTTCCAATGAGCAGTTCTTC. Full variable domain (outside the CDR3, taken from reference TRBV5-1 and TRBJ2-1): KAGVTQTPRYLIKTRGQQVTLSCSPISGHRSVSWYQQTPGQGLQFLFEYFSETQRNKGNFPGRFSGRQFSNSRSEMNVSTLELGDSALYLCASSLVVGLSNEQFFGPGTRLTVL.

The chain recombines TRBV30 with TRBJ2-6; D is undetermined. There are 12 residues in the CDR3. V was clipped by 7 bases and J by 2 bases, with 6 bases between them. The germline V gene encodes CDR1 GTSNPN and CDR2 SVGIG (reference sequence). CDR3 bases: TGTGCCTCTGGGGCTGGGGCCAACGTCCTGACTTTC. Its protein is CASGAGANVLTF.

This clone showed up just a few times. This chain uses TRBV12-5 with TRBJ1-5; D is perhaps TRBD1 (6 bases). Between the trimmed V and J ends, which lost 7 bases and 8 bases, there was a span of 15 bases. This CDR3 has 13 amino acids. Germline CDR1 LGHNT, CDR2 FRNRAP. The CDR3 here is CASATTEGEPQHF. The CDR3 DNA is TGTGCTAGTGCCACGACGGAGGGGGAGCCCCAGCATTTT.

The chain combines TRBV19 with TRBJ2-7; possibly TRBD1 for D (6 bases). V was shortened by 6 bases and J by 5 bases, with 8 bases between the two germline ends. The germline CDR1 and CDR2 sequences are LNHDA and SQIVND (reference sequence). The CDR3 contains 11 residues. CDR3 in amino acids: CASRGDNEQYF. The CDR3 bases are TGTGCCAGTAGAGGGGACAACGAGCAGTACTTC.

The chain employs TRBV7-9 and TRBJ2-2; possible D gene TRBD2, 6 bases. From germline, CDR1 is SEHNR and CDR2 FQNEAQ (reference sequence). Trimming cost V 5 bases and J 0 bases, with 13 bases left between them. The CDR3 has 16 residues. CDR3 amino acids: CASSPTGGTNTGELFF. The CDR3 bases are TGTGCCAGCAGCCCTACTGGGGGGACGAACACCGGGGAGCTGTTTTTT.

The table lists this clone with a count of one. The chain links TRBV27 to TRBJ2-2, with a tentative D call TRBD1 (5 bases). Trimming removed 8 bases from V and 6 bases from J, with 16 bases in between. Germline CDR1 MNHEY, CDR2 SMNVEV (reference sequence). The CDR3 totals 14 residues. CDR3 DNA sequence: TGTGCCAGCCGAAAGGGGTTCGGCCCCGGGGAGCTGTTTTTT. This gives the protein CASRKGFGPGELFF.

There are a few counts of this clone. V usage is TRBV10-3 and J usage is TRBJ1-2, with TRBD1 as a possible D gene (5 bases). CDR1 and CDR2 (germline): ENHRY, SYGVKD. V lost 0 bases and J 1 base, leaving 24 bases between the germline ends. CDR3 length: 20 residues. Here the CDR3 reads CAISESGGSNATRLNYGYTF. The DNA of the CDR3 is TGTGCCATCAGTGAGTCGGGGGGATCCAACGCCACGAGACTTAACTATGGCTACACCTTC.

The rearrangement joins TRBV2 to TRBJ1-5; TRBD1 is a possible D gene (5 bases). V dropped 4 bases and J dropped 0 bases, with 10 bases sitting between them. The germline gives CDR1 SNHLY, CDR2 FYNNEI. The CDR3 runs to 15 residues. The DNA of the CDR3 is TGTGCCAGCAGTGGACAGACTCATAGCAATCAGCCCCAGCATTTT. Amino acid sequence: CASSGQTHSNQPQHF.

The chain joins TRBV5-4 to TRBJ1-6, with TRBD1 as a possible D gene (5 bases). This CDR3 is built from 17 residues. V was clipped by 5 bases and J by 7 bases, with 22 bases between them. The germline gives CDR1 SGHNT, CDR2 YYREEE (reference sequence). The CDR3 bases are TGTGCCAGCAGTTCGGTCCAGGGTCCCCAGCTAAATTCACCCCTCCACTTT. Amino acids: CASSSVQGPQLNSPLHF.

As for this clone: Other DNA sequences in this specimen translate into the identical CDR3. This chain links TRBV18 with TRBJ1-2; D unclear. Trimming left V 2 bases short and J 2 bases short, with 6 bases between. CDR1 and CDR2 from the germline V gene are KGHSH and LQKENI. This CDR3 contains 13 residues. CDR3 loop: CASSPDGNYGYTF. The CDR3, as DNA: TGTGCCAGCTCACCAGACGGGAACTATGGCTACACCTTC.

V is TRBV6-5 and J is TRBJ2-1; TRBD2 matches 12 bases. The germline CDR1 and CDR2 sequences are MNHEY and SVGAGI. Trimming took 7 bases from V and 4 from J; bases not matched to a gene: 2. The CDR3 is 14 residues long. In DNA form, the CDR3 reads TGTGCCAGCATGACTAGCGGGGGTTACAATGAGCAGTTCTTC. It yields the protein CASMTSGGYNEQFF.

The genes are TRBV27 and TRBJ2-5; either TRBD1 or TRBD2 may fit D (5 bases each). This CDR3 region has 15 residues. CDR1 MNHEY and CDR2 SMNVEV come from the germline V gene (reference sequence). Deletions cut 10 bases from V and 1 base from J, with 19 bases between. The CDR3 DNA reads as TGTGCCACCCCTTACGGGGCTAGAATCCAAGAGACCCAGTACTTC. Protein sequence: CATPYGARIQETQYF.

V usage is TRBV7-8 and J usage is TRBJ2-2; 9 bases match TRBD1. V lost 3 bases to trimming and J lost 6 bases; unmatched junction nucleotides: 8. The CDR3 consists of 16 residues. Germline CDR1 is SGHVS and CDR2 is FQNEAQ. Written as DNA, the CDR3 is TGTGCCAGCAGCTTCGGGGGACAGGGTTTGGCCGGGGAGCTGTTTTTT. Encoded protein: CASSFGGQGLAGELFF.